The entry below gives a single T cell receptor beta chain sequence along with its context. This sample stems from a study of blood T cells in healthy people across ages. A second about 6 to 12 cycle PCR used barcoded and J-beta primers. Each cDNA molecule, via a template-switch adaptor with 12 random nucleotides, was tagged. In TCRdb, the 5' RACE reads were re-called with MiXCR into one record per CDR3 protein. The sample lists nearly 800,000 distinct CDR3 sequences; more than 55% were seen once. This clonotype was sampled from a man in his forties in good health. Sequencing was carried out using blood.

Here the CDR3 DNA reads TGTGCCAGCAGTGAAGCTTACGGTGCTGAGCAGTACTTC. Encoded protein: CASSEAYGAEQYF. This chain uses TRBV2 with TRBJ2-5; no definite D call. V gave up 0 bases and J gave up 11 bases, with 13 bases separating them. This CDR3 has 13 amino acids. CDR1 and CDR2 from the germline V gene are SNHLY and FYNNEI. The full variable domain, its missing parts supplied by reference TRBV2 and TRBJ2-5, is EPEVTQTPSHQVTQMGQEVILRCVPISNHLYFYWYRQILGQKVEFLVSFYNNEISEKSEIFDDQFSVERPDGSNFTLKIRSTKLEDSAMYFCASSEAYGAEQYFGPGTRLLVL.